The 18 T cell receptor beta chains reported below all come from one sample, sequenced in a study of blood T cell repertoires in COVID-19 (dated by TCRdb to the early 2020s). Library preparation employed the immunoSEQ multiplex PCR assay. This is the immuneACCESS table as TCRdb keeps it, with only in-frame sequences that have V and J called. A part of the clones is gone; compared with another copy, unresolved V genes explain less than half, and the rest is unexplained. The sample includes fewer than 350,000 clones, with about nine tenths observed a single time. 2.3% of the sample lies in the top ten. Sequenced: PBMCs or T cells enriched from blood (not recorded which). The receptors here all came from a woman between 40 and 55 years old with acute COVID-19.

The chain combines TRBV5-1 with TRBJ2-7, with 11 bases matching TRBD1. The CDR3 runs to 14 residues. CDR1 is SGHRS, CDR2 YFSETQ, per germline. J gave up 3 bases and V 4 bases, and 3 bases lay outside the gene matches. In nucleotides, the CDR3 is TGCGCCAGCAGCCGGACAGGGGGCGTCTACGAGCAGTACTTC. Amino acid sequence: CASSRTGGVYEQYF.

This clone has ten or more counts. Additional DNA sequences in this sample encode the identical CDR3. CDR3 nucleotide sequence: TGCGCCAGCAGCTACGACGGGGTTAATCAGCCCCAGCATTTT. Translated, it gives CASSYDGVNQPQHF. The gene calls are TRBV5-1 and TRBJ1-5; D is unresolved. The CDR3 contains 14 residues. Trimming removed 3 bases at V and 4 bases at J, with 11 bases between. The germline V gene has CDR1 SGHRS and CDR2 YFSETQ.

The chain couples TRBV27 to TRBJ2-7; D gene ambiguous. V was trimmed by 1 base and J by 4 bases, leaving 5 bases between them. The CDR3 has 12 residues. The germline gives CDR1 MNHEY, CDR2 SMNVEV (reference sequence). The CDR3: CASSLYGYEQYF. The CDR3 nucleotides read TGTGCCAGCAGTTTATACGGGTACGAGCAGTACTTC.

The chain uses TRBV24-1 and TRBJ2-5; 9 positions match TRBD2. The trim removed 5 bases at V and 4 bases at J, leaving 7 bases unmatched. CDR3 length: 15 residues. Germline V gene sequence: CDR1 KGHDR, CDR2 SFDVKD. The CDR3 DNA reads TGTGCCACCAGTGCCGCGGGAGGGGGGAGAGAGACCCAGTACTTC. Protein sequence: CATSAAGGGRETQYF.

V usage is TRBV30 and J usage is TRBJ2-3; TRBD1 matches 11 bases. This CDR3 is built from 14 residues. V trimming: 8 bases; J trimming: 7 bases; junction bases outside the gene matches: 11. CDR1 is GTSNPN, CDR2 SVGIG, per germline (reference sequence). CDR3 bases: TGTGCCCTTATTCCGGGACAGGGGGTTAATACGCAGTATTTT. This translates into CALIPGQGVNTQYF.

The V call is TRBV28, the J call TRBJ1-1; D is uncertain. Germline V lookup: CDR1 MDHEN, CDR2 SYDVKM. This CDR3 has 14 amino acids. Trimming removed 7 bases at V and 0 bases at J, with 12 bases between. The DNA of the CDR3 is TGTGCCAGCACCTGGTACGACATGAACACTGAAGCTTTCTTT. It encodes CASTWYDMNTEAFF.

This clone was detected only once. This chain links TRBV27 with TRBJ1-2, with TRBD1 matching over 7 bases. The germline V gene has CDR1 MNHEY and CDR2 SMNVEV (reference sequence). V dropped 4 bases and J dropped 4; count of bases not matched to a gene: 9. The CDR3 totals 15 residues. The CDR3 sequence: CASSSLTGIVYGYTF. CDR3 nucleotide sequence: TGTGCCAGCAGTTCGTTGACAGGGATTGTCTATGGCTACACCTTC.

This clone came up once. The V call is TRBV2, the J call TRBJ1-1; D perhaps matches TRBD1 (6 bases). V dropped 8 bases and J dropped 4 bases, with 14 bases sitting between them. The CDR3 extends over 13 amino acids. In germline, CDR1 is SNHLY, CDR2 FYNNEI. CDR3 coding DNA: TGTGCCAGCGCCAGCGAAGGGGGCACTGAAGCTTTCTTT. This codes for CASASEGGTEAFF. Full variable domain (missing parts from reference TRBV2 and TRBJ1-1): EPEVTQTPSHQVTQMGQEVILRCVPISNHLYFYWYRQILGQKVEFLVSFYNNEISEKSEIFDDQFSVERPDGSNFTLKIRSTKLEDSAMYFCASASEGGTEAFFGQGTRLTVV.

The CDR3 sequence: CASSQFSNEQFF. The DNA of the CDR3 is TGTGCCAGCAGCCAATTTTCTAATGAGCAGTTCTTC. The chain combines TRBV3-1 (or the pseudogene TRBV3-2) with TRBJ2-1; D ambiguous. The CDR3 spans 12 residues. Germline-derived CDR1 and CDR2 are LGHDT and YNNKEL (reference sequence). Trimming removed 2 bases from V and 7 bases from J, with 6 bases in between.

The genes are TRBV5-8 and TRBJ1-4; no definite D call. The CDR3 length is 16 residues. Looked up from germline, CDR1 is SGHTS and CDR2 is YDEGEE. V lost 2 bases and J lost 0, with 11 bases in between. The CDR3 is CASSFMSAPTNEKLFF. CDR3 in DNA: TGTGCCAGCAGCTTTATGAGTGCTCCAACTAATGAAAAACTGTTTTTT. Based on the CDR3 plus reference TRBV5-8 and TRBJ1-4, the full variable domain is EAGVTQSPTHLIKTRGQQATLRCSPISGHTSVYWYQQALGLGLQFLLWYDEGEERNRGNFPPRFSGRQFPNYSSELNVNALELEDSALYLCASSFMSAPTNEKLFFGSGTQLSVL.

The DNA for the CDR3 is TGTGCCAGCAGCGTAGGGGGGGTAAATCAGCCCCAGCATTTT. This encodes CASSVGGVNQPQHF. The V call is TRBV9, the J call TRBJ1-5; maybe TRBD1 (5 bases). This CDR3 comprises 14 residues. In germline, CDR1 is SGDLS, CDR2 YYNGEE. V shed 0 bases and J shed 4 bases, with 8 bases lying between them.

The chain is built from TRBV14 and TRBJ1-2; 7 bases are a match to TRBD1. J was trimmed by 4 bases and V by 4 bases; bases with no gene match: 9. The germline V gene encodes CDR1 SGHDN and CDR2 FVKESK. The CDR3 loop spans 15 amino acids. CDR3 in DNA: TGTGCCAGCAGCCGACGACAGGGAGTACCCTATGGCTACACCTTC. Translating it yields CASSRRQGVPYGYTF.

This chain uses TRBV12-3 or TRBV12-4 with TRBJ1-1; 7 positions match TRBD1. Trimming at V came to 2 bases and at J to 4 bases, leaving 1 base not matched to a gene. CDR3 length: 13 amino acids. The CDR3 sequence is CASSLNRGTEAFF. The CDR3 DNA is TGTGCCAGCAGTTTAAACAGGGGCACTGAAGCTTTCTTT.

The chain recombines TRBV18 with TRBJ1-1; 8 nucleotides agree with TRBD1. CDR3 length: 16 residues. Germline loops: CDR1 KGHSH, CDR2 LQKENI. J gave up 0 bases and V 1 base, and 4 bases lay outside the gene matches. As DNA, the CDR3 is TGTGCCAGCTCACCACGTCAGGGGGCGATGAACACTGAAGCTTTCTTT. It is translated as CASSPRQGAMNTEAFF. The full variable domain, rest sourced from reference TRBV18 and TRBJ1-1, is NAGVMQNPRHLVRRRGQEARLRCSPMKGHSHVYWYRQLPEEGLKFMVYLQKENIIDESGMPKERFSAEFPKEGPSILRIQQVVRGDSAAYFCASSPRQGAMNTEAFFGQGTRLTVV.

In DNA form, the CDR3 reads TGTGCCAGCAGTTACACAGTTAACGAGCAGTACTTC. Translation: CASSYTVNEQYF. This sequence joins TRBV6-2 or TRBV6-3 and TRBJ2-7; unclear D gene. Germline V gene lookup returns CDR1 MNHEY and CDR2 SVGEGT. The CDR3 sequence is 12 residues long. V was trimmed by 2 bases and J by 5 bases, leaving 7 bases between them.

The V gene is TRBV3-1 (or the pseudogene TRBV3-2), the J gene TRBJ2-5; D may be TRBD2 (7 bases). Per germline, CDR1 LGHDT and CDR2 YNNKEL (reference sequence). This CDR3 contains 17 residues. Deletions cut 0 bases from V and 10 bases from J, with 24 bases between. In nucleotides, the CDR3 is TGTGCCAGCAGCCAAGATGTCGCGGGGGTGGGGGCTTTAGACCAGTACTTC. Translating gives CASSQDVAGVGALDQYF.

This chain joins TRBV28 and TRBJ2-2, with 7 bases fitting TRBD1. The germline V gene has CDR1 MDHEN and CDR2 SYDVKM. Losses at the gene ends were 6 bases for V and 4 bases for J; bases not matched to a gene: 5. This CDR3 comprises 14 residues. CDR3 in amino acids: CASSLGQTTGELFF. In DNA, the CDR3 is TGTGCCAGCAGCCTGGGACAGACCACCGGGGAGCTGTTTTTT.

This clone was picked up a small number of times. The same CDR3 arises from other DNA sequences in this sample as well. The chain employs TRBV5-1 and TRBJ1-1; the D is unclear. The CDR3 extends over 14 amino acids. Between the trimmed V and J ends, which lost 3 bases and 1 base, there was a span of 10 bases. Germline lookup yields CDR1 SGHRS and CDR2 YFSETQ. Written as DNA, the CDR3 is TGCGCCAGCAGCTCGTCGGGAGGGAACACTGAAGCTTTCTTT. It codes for CASSSSGGNTEAFF.